The entry below gives a single TCR beta chain sequence along with its context. This clone showed up just a few times. The clone's antigen remains unknown. Base quality data are lacking; no much larger clone is found one base away. In total, approximately 610 healthy bone marrow donors made up the cohort. All cohort members were sampled while nominally healthy, although unrecorded immune exposures were likely present. The donor was CMV seronegative and was included in the group of hundreds of seronegative cohort members. Each donor provided a peripheral blood sample, and peripheral blood mononuclear cells were used for TCR beta sequencing. Genomic DNA extraction from the blood cell samples was performed with the Qiagen DNeasy Blood Extraction Kit. The CDR3 measures 16 amino acids from cysteine to phenylalanine. The retained sequence is limited to the CDR3, 48 bases, with the frame set at the first base. The germline V gene sets CDR1 to SGHVS and CDR2 to FQNEAQ. At the junction V is shortened by 5 bases and J by 2 bases; bases outside the gene matches: 9.

The sample belongs to a study of cytomegalovirus exposure and HLA in healthy donors (TCRdb year 2017). In the study overall: An earlier analysis of about 530 of the donors reported roughly 300 Gb of sequence data and about 120 million unique TCR beta sequences obtained from roughly 170 million T cells. An earlier analysis of roughly 580 of the donors used high-throughput TCR beta sequencing to judge whether each TCR beta V gene segment behaved as functional or pseudogenic. Among 300 to 450 genotyped donors of the cohort, an average of around 240,000 unique TCR beta nucleotide sequences were sequenced per donor, 15% to 20% of them non-productive. The later analysis used no new phenotypic data to find candidate immune exposures, relying instead on TCR beta sequences and their occurrence across donors. Every discovery cohort repertoire had been produced on one sequencing platform. Roughly 5 DR-DQ haplotypes were treated as single units for association and clustering because of strong linkage in the cohort. The number of donors typed differed by locus, with roughly 620-630 for A, B, C, DRB1 and DQB1, roughly 520 for DQA1, over 600 for DPA1, and over 400 for DPB1. A later analysis re-examined previously published TCR beta repertoires from several hundred donors and added high-resolution HLA genotyping to investigate patterns of TCR occurrence. An early release that covered 500 to 800 HLA-typed donors contained about 300 gigabases of sequencing data and some 87 million unique TCR sequences. Besides the first cohort of 500 to 700 subjects, a separate validation cohort made up of 120 different subjects was used. A later genetic analysis took genome-wide SNP genotypes for about 60% of the roughly 670 donors and used that subset as a discovery cohort. To predict cytomegalovirus infection status, the study brought together high-throughput TCR immunosequencing, statistical association of individual TCRs with disease status, and machine learning. Class I and class II HLA loci were covered by the typing at four-digit resolution. The study aimed to test whether signatures of past pathogen exposure could be identified by cataloging public T cell receptors. Alongside the repertoire data, information on donor age, sex, ethnicity and CMV serostatus was compiled. The study used immunosequencing to profile the T cell repertoires of 670 or so subjects and linked those repertoires to cytomegalovirus serostatus. The genetic ancestry cluster associated with self-reported Caucasian donors included roughly 84% of the roughly 410 genotyped donors. What the work shows at the level of the full study, not this receptor alone: Across donors, most TCR sequences were observed very rarely, whereas some public TCRs were present in many individuals. A later analysis found that HLA-associated TCR beta chains were more clonally expanded and had lower generation probabilities than equally common non-associated chains. The study gave a list of some 150 TCR beta chains associated with cytomegalovirus. Only TCR beta chains were sequenced in this cohort, and the absence of alpha or paired-chain data limited detectable features. The only immune exposure information available for the cohort was CMV serostatus. A further reported finding was that TCR beta sequences accurately predicted the HLA-A and HLA-B alleles for most subjects in the first cohort. Linkage disequilibrium might explain the correlated functional status among segregating V segments, but an unknown experimental factor could not be excluded. A later genetic analysis associated a missense DCLRE1C variant with V-gene and J-gene trimming of TCR beta chains, and an independent cohort replicated the association. In a later analysis, 16,951 TCR beta sequences were associated with specific HLA alleles at a false discovery rate of 0.05. A later genetic analysis reported fewer N-insertions in productive TCRs among donors in an Asian-associated ancestry cluster than the approximately 700-donor mean. When HLA alleles, especially DR and DQ, strongly co-occurred, TCR associations were difficult to assign to individual alleles. In a later analysis, most CMV-associated TCR beta chains were found to appear HLA-restricted, with HLA associations seemingly driven largely by CMV exposure. In a later analysis, TCR association rates were found to vary across HLA loci, with the most associated TCRs seen for DRB1 alleles and the fewest for HLA-C alleles. HLA typing was unavailable for some donors at each locus, so association tests used only the typed subset. In an earlier analysis of over 550 of the donors, most TCR beta V segments were observed in productive rearrangements about 87% or about 30% of the time, broadly matching IMGT annotations. A few of the identified cytomegalovirus-associated TCR beta chains were confirmed in vitro to be specific for cytomegalovirus antigens. A cluster of highly shared sequence variants was judged likely to be a technical artifact of the sequencing pipeline. In a later analysis, several top co-occurrence clusters were reported to appear linked to parvovirus B19, influenza, CMV and Epstein-Barr virus. Because the 87-base-pair reads could not distinguish some IMGT-functional V segments, including TRBV6-2 and TRBV6-3, those segments were excluded. Cytomegalovirus status was reported to be diagnosed by the classifier with high specificity and sensitivity in both the original and validation cohorts. Because counts were too low, seventeen rarely observed V segments, including chromosome 9 orphons, were excluded from the earlier analysis of about 500 of the donors. The presence/absence analyses assumed that sequencing depth was roughly uniform across donors, and that assumption may not be true. The authors suggested that the approach could potentially be extended to other disease states and immunological phenotypes.

Library creation used the immunoSEQ multiplex PCR assay. The multiplex PCR relied on a mix of 60 forward primers for TCR Vbeta segments and 13 reverse primers for TCR Jbeta segments. A multiplex PCR assay on genomic DNA amplified the CDR3 region of rearranged TCR beta genes. On the Illumina HiSeq System, the amplified TCR beta libraries were sequenced as 87-base-pair reads. The source study handled its data this way. A later analysis counted about 80 million unique TCR beta chains across the 700 or so repertoires, and approximately 11 million of these chains were shared by at least two donors. A nearest-neighbor algorithm error-corrected the raw reads and collapsed the reads into unique sequences, merging closely related sequences to remove PCR and sequencing errors. Alignment of CDR3 sequences to IMGT reference sequences was used to assign V, D and J gene segments. For a sequence to be retained, a match of at least six nucleotides to both a V gene segment and a J gene segment was required. Rearrangements were called productive when the CDR3 lacked stop codons and stayed in frame with V and J; all others were non-productive. CDR3 was defined by IMGT convention, running from the second conserved V-encoded cysteine to the conserved J-encoded phenylalanine. The earlier analysis of about 530 of the donors excluded any sequence lacking an unambiguous match to a single V gene segment. An earlier analysis of 587 of the donors called V segments functional above 56.7% productive rearrangements and segregating when the between-donor standard deviation exceeded 5%. A statistical classification framework was developed to diagnose cytomegalovirus status using the catalog of TCR beta chain sequences. In a later analysis, TCR nucleotide sequences were compared against IMGT/GENE-DB human TR gene sequences so that V and J genes could be assigned. A later analysis assigned CDR3 sequences and most-parsimonious VDJ recombination scenarios with the TCRdist pipeline. In a later analysis, each TCR beta chain was defined by its CDR3 amino acid sequence together with its V-gene family, and reads lacking a unique V-gene family were excluded. A later analysis removed 550 to 700 highly shared, low-generation-probability nucleotide sequences to deal with suspected cross-contamination and a sequencing artifact. In a later analysis, a clonal expansion index for each public chain was calculated from normalized within-repertoire ranks of inferred template counts. A later analysis computed generation probabilities with a VDJ recombination model fitted to out-of-frame rearrangements, and checked the results against IGoR. In a later analysis, TCR-TCR, TCR-HLA and TCR-CMV co-occurrence was scored with hypergeometric tests, and a repertoire-size bias correction was applied to TCR pairs. False discovery rates were estimated in a later analysis by permuting HLA or CMV assignments 20 times. In a later analysis, co-occurring TCRs were grouped using DBSCAN, and TCRdist sequence similarity was added for clustering within HLA-allele-positive subsets. Co-occurrence clustering excluded repertoires with fewer than 30,000 or more than 120,000 public chains, plus five with anomalous nucleotide sharing. TCRdb retrieved this table from immuneACCESS and kept in-frame rearrangements only. Not all clones are present; in checked studies, unresolved V genes account for under half, and no reason is known for the remainder. The V and J calls and clone size are taken from that table; D and trimming were inferred from the DNA. The sample contains some 150,000 clones, about 76% of them found a single time. Over 1.3% of the sample lies in the top ten.

The sample was PBMCs. This receptor was taken from a woman between 40 and 55 years old in good health and CMV-seronegative. In this chain, TRBV7-8 is recombined with TRBJ1-2; the junction holds 9 bases that match TRBD1. The nucleotide sequence reads as follows: TGTGCCAGCAGCAACCGGGACAGGGCATTAAACTATGGCTACACCTTC. Its protein product is CASSNRDRALNYGYTF.